This passage covers 9 T cell receptor beta chains from one sample sequenced in a study of blood T cell repertoires in COVID-19. Some clones are missing from TCRdb's copy, which holds only in-frame ones; the method was immunoSEQ multiplex PCR. The sample consists of around 290,000 clones, 86% of them appearing once. Input material: peripheral blood. The source of these receptors is a woman in her 70s with COVID-19, enrolled during active disease.

The rearrangement links TRBV28 to TRBJ2-1, with D possibly TRBD2 on 6 matching bases. Germline lookup yields CDR1 MDHEN and CDR2 SYDVKM. The V end was cut by 4 bases, the J end by 10 bases, with 17 bases between. The CDR3 runs 14 residues. CDR3 amino acids: CASSSPGGAREQFF. CDR3 nucleotides: TGTGCCAGCAGTTCCCCCGGGGGAGCGAGAGAGCAGTTCTTC.

This sequence joins TRBV6-5 and TRBJ1-2; D gene uncertain. This CDR3 is 15 amino acids long. The ends were cut back, 0 bases at V and 2 bases at J, with 10 bases in the middle. Germline V gene data show CDR1 as MNHEY and CDR2 as SVGAGI. CDR3 region: CASSYSSPGNYGYTF. The CDR3 DNA reads as TGTGCCAGCAGTTACTCATCGCCGGGGAACTATGGCTACACCTTC.

The J gene is TRBJ1-2, the V gene TRBV28, with D tentatively TRBD1 (6 bases). The germline CDR1 and CDR2 sequences are MDHEN and SYDVKM. The CDR3 contains 14 residues. Trimming removed 5 bases from V and 3 bases from J, with 13 bases in between. CDR3 residues: CASSNDDRYYGYTF. The CDR3 nucleotides are TGTGCCAGCAGTAACGATGACAGGTACTATGGCTACACCTTC.

CDR3 residues: CASSQVGSTGAMGYTF. The CDR3 nucleotides read TGCGCCAGCAGCCAAGTAGGATCGACAGGGGCTATGGGCTACACCTTC. J is TRBJ1-2 and V is TRBV4-3; 8 bases agree with TRBD1. From germline, CDR1 is LGHNA and CDR2 YSLEER. J lost 8 bases, V lost 1 base, and 12 bases had no gene match. The CDR3 totals 16 residues.

The chain carries TRBV6-5 and TRBJ2-7, with D possibly TRBD1 on 6 matching bases. Trimming removed 2 bases at V and 5 bases at J, with 10 bases between. Germline CDR1 reads MNHEY; CDR2 reads SVGAGI. This CDR3 has 13 amino acids. DNA of the CDR3: TGTGCCAGCAGTTACGGGACACTGGACGAGCAGTACTTC. It translates to CASSYGTLDEQYF.

J is TRBJ1-2 and V is TRBV5-1; D is uncertain. Trimming took off 4 bases at V and 3 bases at J, with 10 bases between the two ends. CDR3 length: 13 amino acids. Germline loops: CDR1 SGHRS, CDR2 YFSETQ. The CDR3 region is CASSPRQDYGYTF. For the CDR3, the DNA is TGCGCCAGCAGCCCTCGACAAGACTATGGCTACACCTTC.

This chain joins TRBV10-3 and TRBJ2-7; 9 positions agree with TRBD1. Germline CDR1 is ENHRY and CDR2 is SYGVKD. The CDR3 runs 14 residues. The V segment lost 4 bases and the J segment 2 bases; nucleotides outside the gene matches: 3. CDR3 protein: CAISVGQGPYEQYF. The DNA for the CDR3 is TGTGCCATCAGTGTAGGACAGGGGCCCTACGAGCAGTACTTC.

This clone was detected once. This sequence joins TRBV28 and TRBJ2-7; TRBD1 is a possible D gene (6 bases). The CDR3 length is 13 residues. Germline CDR1 and CDR2: MDHEN and SYDVKM. With 3 bases removed from V and 3 bases from J, the gap between germline ends came to 9 bases. DNA for the CDR3: TGTGCCAGCAGTTTCGGACAGTTCTACGAGCAGTACTTC. This codes for CASSFGQFYEQYF.

This clone was picked up one time. This chain links TRBV19 with TRBJ2-7; D is perhaps TRBD1 (5 bases). Per the germline V gene, CDR1 is LNHDA and CDR2 is SQIVND (reference sequence). Between the trimmed V and J ends, which lost 0 bases and 1 base, there was a span of 10 bases. The CDR3 has 15 amino acids. The CDR3: CASSIDFPGSYEQYF. The CDR3 DNA is TGTGCCAGTAGTATAGATTTCCCAGGGTCCTACGAGCAGTACTTC.